This entry lists 12 T cell receptor beta chains sequenced from one sample in a study of siplizumab effects on memory and regulatory T cells. Profiled with immunoSEQ multiplex PCR; TCRdb holds only in-frame clones, not every one. Among approximately 48,000 clones listed, approximately 93% were seen once. The sequencing sample was made of CD8+ T cells sorted from blood. All receptors derive from a human donor in good health.

The rearrangement joins TRBV9 to TRBJ2-1, with 7 bases aligning to TRBD1. The CDR3 contains 14 residues. The germline CDR1 and CDR2 sequences are SGDLS and YYNGEE. The J segment lost 7 bases and the V segment lost 0 bases, leaving 4 bases of the junction unmatched. DNA of the CDR3: TGTGCCAGCAGCGTAGCAGGACAGGCAAATGAGCAGTTCTTC. This codes for CASSVAGQANEQFF. Variable domain in full (rest from reference TRBV9 and TRBJ2-1): DSGVTQTPKHLITATGQRVTLRCSPRSGDLSVYWYQQSLDQGLQFLIQYYNGEERAKGNILERFSAQQFPDLHSELNLSSLELGDSALYFCASSVAGQANEQFFGPGTRLTVL.

This chain uses TRBV11-1 with TRBJ2-2, with 8 bases fitting TRBD1. CDR1 and CDR2 (germline): SGHAT, FQDESV (reference sequence). The CDR3 spans 15 residues. J was trimmed by 7 bases and V by 5 bases; bases with no gene match: 9. The DNA for the CDR3 is TGTGCCAGCAGCCGCTACAGGGGGGAAATCGGGGAGCTGTTTTTT. The encoded protein is CASSRYRGEIGELFF.

V and J are TRBV18 and TRBJ2-5, with a weak D call TRBD1 (5 bases). The CDR3 has 16 amino acids. Looked up from germline, CDR1 is KGHSH and CDR2 is LQKENI. Trimming stripped 0 bases from V and 1 base from J, with 12 bases between. The CDR3 here is CASSPPTAPSQETQYF. In nucleotides, the CDR3 is TGTGCCAGCTCACCACCGACAGCACCTTCCCAAGAGACCCAGTACTTC.

The chain uses TRBV28 and TRBJ2-1; D not resolved. The ends were cut back, 3 bases at V and 4 bases at J, with 10 bases in the middle. The CDR3 loop spans 14 amino acids. The germline V gene has CDR1 MDHEN and CDR2 SYDVKM. The CDR3 spells CASSFVADYNEQFF. The CDR3 DNA reads as TGTGCCAGCAGTTTTGTAGCCGATTACAATGAGCAGTTCTTC.

The CDR3 sequence is CASSYASGIYNEQFF. The DNA of the CDR3 is TGTGCCAGCAGCTACGCTAGCGGTATCTACAATGAGCAGTTCTTC. The chain recombines TRBV9 with TRBJ2-1; TRBD2 aligns across 7 bases. Germline loops: CDR1 SGDLS, CDR2 YYNGEE. With 4 bases clipped from V and 3 bases from J, the junction kept 7 bases outside the gene matches. The CDR3 length is 15 residues.

The V call is TRBV10-2, the J call TRBJ1-1; possible D gene TRBD1, 5 bases. Deletions cut 11 bases from V and 0 bases from J, with 13 bases between. The CDR3 spans 13 residues. Germline loops: CDR1 WSHSY, CDR2 SAAADI. The CDR3 DNA sequence: TGCGCCTCGCACGGGGGAATGAACACTGAAGCTTTCTTT. The encoded protein is CASHGGMNTEAFF.

This clone was detected a few times. The chain combines TRBV7-6 with TRBJ2-7; 7 positions agree with TRBD1. This CDR3 spans 14 amino acids. The J segment lost 4 bases and the V segment lost 0 bases, leaving 3 bases of the junction unmatched. Germline V gene data show CDR1 as SGHVS and CDR2 as FNYEAQ. Here the CDR3 reads CASSLAGQTYEQYF. CDR3 in DNA: TGTGCCAGCAGCTTAGCGGGACAGACATACGAGCAGTACTTC.

This rearrangement joins TRBV28 to TRBJ2-7, with TRBD2 as a possible D gene (5 bases). Between the trimmed V and J ends, which lost 6 bases and 2 bases, there was a span of 20 bases. Germline CDR1 reads MDHEN; CDR2 reads SYDVKM. This CDR3 comprises 16 residues. The CDR3 loop reads CASSWPPGSTAYEQYF. The CDR3, as DNA: TGTGCCAGCAGCTGGCCCCCGGGGTCTACGGCCTACGAGCAGTACTTC. Complete variable domain (other parts from reference TRBV28 and TRBJ2-7): DVKVTQSSRYLVKRTGEKVFLECVQDMDHENMFWYRQDPGLGLRLIYFSYDVKMKEKGDIPEGYSVSREKKERFSLILESASTNQTSMYLCASSWPPGSTAYEQYFGPGTRLTVT.

The chain combines TRBV19 with TRBJ2-1, with D tentatively TRBD1 (5 bases). The germline V gene encodes CDR1 LNHDA and CDR2 SQIVND (reference sequence). The CDR3 runs to 18 residues. V lost 8 bases, J lost 2 bases, and 25 bases lay in between. The CDR3: CASYHTFRVTPTYNEQFF. The CDR3 DNA is TGTGCCAGTTATCACACTTTCAGGGTTACCCCCACCTACAATGAGCAGTTCTTC. Filled out from reference TRBV19 and TRBJ2-1, the complete variable domain reads DGGITQSPKYLFRKEGQNVTLSCEQNLNHDAMYWYRQDPGQGLRLIYYSQIVNDFQKGDIAEGYSVSREKKESFPLTVTSAQKNPTAFYLCASYHTFRVTPTYNEQFFGPGTRLTVL.

The rearrangement uses TRBV6-5 and TRBJ1-5; D gene unclear. V was cut by 11 bases and J by 4 bases, with 15 bases left in between. The germline V gene encodes CDR1 MNHEY and CDR2 SVGAGI. This CDR3 region has 13 residues. The CDR3 nucleotides read TGTGCCTGGAGTTCCCTCATAAATCAGCCCCAGCATTTT. This translates into CAWSSLINQPQHF.

This clone was observed a handful of times. CDR3: CASGRWGGNQPQHF. CDR3 sequence (DNA): TGTGCCTCGGGACGTTGGGGAGGCAATCAGCCCCAGCATTTT. The chain carries TRBV6-1 and TRBJ1-5; tentatively, D is TRBD1 (5 bases). The CDR3 has 14 amino acids. CDR1 and CDR2 from the germline V gene are MNHNS and SASEGT. V shed 11 bases and J shed 2 bases, with 16 bases lying between them.

This clone occurred once. This chain uses TRBV5-1 with TRBJ2-7; D not resolved. This CDR3 is 14 amino acids long. CDR1 is SGHRS, CDR2 YFSETQ, per germline. Trimming removed 0 bases at V and 6 bases at J, with 13 bases between. The CDR3 loop reads CASSLEHLGFEQYF. In DNA form, the CDR3 reads TGCGCCAGCAGCTTGGAACATCTAGGGTTCGAGCAGTACTTC. The whole variable domain, filled in from reference TRBV5-1 and TRBJ2-7, reads KAGVTQTPRYLIKTRGQQVTLSCSPISGHRSVSWYQQTPGQGLQFLFEYFSETQRNKGNFPGRFSGRQFSNSRSEMNVSTLELGDSALYLCASSLEHLGFEQYFGPGTRLTVT.